The subject of this entry is one T cell receptor beta chain. This table comes from immunoSEQ multiplex PCR, and its TCRdb copy is limited to in-frame clones, with some not included. The data contain 45,000 to 70,000 clones, roughly 90% of them singletons. This sample is part of a study of T cell changes during pregnancy in multiple sclerosis. V shed 5 bases, J shed 2 bases, and the junction held 5 bases outside the gene matches. CDR3 length: 15 residues. Looked up from germline, CDR1 is MNHNY and CDR2 is SVGAGI (reference sequence). This receptor was identified in a female donor in good health, enrolled as a control in a pregnancy study. Specimen: CD4+ T cells from peripheral blood mononuclear cells, collected after pregnancy. This chain links TRBV6-6 with TRBJ2-1; 8 bases are a match to TRBD2. In DNA, the CDR3 is TGTGCCAGCAGTCTCTCGGGGGGGGCCTACAATGAGCAGTTCTTC. Its translation: CASSLSGGAYNEQFF.